Following are 6 T cell receptor beta chains from one sample sequenced in a study of cytomegalovirus exposure and HLA in healthy donors. PCR was performed using 60 Vbeta and 13 Jbeta primers. The assay was immunoSEQ multiplex PCR, and TCRdb's table has in-frame clones only and misses some. The sample shows 33,000 or so clones, around 76% of them seen only once. Sequenced material: PBMCs. These receptors were obtained from a woman in her twenties or thirties in good health and CMV-seropositive.

Written as DNA, the CDR3 is TGCGCCAGCAGTGAAAGCAAGCGGGAGGGCCTAGATGAGCAGTTCTTC. Translation gives CASSESKREGLDEQFF. The chain has TRBV10-1 and TRBJ2-1, with TRBD2 matching over 10 bases. The ends lost 3 bases at V and 8 bases at J; junction bases unmatched: 10. The CDR3 sequence is 16 residues long. Germline V gives CDR1 WNHNN, CDR2 SYGVQD (reference sequence).

The gene calls are TRBV6-1 and TRBJ1-6; D is uncertain. The length of the CDR3 is 15 residues. The V end lost 10 bases, the J end lost 0 bases, and 13 bases lay between the germline ends. Germline V gene lookup returns CDR1 MNHNS and CDR2 SASEGT. The CDR3 loop is CAIGGESSYNSPLHF. DNA of the CDR3: TGTGCCATAGGAGGAGAGAGCTCCTATAATTCACCCCTCCACTTT.

V usage is TRBV11-2 and J usage is TRBJ1-4; D might be TRBD1 (6 bases). V lost 0 bases, J lost 5 bases, and 16 bases lay in between. CDR1 and CDR2 from the germline V gene are SGHAT and FQNNGV. The CDR3 is 17 residues long. CDR3 in amino acids: CASSLEVVSTGNEKLFF. The CDR3 region has the DNA TGTGCCAGCAGCTTAGAAGTAGTGAGCACAGGGAATGAAAAACTGTTTTTT.

This clone was seen a few times. The gene calls are TRBV11-2 and TRBJ2-3; D gene unclear. Between the trimmed V and J ends, which lost 0 bases and 6 bases, there was a span of 4 bases. Germline CDR1 reads SGHAT; CDR2 reads FQNNGV. This CDR3 has 12 residues. CDR3 in DNA: TGTGCCAGCAGCTTAGATTCGGATACGCAGTATTTT. Translation gives CASSLDSDTQYF.

The genes are TRBV28 and TRBJ2-7; tentative D call: TRBD2 (5 bases). The V and J ends lost 7 bases and 5 bases respectively, with 18 bases between them. The CDR3 consists of 14 residues. In germline, CDR1 is MDHEN, CDR2 SYDVKM. The CDR3, as DNA: TGTGCCAGCACCGCCGGGGTCACGAGGCACGAGCAGTACTTC. Its protein is CASTAGVTRHEQYF.

This chain links TRBV10-3 with TRBJ2-3, with 9 bases fitting TRBD1. Germline assignment: CDR1 ENHRY and CDR2 SYGVKD. Unmatched junction bases numbered 2, after V lost 4 bases and J lost 3 bases. This CDR3 is built from 14 residues. The CDR3 DNA follows: TGTGCCATCAGTGCAGGACAGGGGACAGATACGCAGTATTTT. It is translated as CAISAGQGTDTQYF.